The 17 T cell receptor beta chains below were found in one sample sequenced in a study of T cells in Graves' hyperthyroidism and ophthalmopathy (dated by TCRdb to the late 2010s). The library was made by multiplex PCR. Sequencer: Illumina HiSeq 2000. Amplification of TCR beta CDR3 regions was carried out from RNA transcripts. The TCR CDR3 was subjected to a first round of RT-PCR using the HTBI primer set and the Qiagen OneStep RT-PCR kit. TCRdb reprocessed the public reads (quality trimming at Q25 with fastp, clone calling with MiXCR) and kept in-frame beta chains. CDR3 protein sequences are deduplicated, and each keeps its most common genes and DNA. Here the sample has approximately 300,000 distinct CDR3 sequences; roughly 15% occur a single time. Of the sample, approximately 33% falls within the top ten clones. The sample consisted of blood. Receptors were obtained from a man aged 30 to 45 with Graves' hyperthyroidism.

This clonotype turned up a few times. The CDR3 DNA follows: TGTGCCAGCAGCCCCGGGACAGGGGGGCTGAACACTGAAGCTTTCTTT. It is translated as CASSPGTGGLNTEAFF. The chain couples TRBV7-9 to TRBJ1-1, with 11 bases lining up with TRBD1. Germline V CDR1 and CDR2: SEHNR, FQNEAQ (reference sequence). Trimming cost V 5 bases and J 0 bases; bases outside gene matches: 5. The CDR3 is 16 amino acids.

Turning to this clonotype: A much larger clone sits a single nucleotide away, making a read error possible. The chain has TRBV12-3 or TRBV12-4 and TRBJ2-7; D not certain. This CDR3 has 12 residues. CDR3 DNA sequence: TGTGCCGGCAGTTACGATTTTGGCGAGCAGTACTTC. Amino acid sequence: CAGSYDFGEQYF.

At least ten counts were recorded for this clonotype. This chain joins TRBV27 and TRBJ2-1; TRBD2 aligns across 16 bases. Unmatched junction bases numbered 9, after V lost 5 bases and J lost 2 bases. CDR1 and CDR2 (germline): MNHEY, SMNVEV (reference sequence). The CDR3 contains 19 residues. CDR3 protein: CASSEGLAGGFGAYNEQFF. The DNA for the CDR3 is TGTGCCAGCAGTGAGGGACTAGCGGGAGGGTTTGGGGCCTACAATGAGCAGTTCTTC.

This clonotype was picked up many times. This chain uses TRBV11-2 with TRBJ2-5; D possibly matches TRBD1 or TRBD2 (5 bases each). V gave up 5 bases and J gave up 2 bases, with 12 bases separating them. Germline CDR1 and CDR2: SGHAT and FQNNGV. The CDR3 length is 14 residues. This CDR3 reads CASSPGRRQETQYF. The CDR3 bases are TGTGCCAGCAGCCCGGGACGCAGGCAAGAGACCCAGTACTTC.

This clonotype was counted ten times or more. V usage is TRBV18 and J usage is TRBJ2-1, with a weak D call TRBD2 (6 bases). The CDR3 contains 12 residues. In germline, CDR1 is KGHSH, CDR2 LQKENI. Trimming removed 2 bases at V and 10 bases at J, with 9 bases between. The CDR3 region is CASSPAGSEQFF. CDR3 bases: TGTGCCAGCTCACCAGCGGGGAGCGAGCAGTTCTTC. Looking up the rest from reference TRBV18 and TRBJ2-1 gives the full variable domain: NAGVMQNPRHLVRRRGQEARLRCSPMKGHSHVYWYRQLPEEGLKFMVYLQKENIIDESGMPKERFSAEFPKEGPSILRIQQVVRGDSAAYFCASSPAGSEQFFGPGTRLTVL.

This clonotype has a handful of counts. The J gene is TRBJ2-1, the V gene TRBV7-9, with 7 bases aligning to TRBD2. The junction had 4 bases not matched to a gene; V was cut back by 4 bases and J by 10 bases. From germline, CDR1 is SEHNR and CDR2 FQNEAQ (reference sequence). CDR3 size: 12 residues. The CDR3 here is CASSWSSGEQFF. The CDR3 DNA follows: TGTGCCAGCAGCTGGAGTAGCGGGGAGCAGTTCTTC.

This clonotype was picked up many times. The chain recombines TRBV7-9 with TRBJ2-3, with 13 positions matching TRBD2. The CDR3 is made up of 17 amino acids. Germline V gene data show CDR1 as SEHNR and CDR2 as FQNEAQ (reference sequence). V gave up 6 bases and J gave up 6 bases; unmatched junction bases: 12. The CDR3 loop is CASRPLTSGRSWDTQYF. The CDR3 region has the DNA TGTGCCAGCAGACCTTTGACTAGCGGGAGGTCCTGGGATACGCAGTATTTT. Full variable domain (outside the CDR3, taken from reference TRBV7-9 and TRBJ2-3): DTGVSQNPRHKITKRGQNVTFRCDPISEHNRLYWYRQTLGQGPEFLTYFQNEAQLEKSRLLSDRFSAERPKGSFSTLEIQRTEQGDSAMYLCASRPLTSGRSWDTQYFGPGTRLTVL.

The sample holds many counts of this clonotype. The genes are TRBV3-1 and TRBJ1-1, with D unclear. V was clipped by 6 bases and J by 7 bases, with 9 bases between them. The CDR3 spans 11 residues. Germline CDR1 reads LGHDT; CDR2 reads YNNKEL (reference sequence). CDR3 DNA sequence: TGTGCCAGCAGTCACTCCGGTGAAGCTTTCTTT. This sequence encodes CASSHSGEAFF. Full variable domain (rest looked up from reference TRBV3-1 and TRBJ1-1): DTAVSQTPKYLVTQMGNDKSIKCEQNLGHDTMYWYKQDSKKFLKIMFSYNNKELIINETVPNRFSPKSPDKAHLNLHINSLELGDSAVYFCASSHSGEAFFGQGTRLTVV.

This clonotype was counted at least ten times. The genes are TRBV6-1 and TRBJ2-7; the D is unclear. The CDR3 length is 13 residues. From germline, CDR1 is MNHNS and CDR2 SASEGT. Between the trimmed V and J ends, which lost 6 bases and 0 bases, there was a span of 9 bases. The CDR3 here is CASRRPVSYEQYF. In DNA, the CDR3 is TGTGCCAGCAGACGACCGGTCTCCTACGAGCAGTACTTC.

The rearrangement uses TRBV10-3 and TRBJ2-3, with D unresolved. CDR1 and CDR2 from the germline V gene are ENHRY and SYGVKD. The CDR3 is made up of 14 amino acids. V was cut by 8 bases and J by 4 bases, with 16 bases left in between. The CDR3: CAISTPAGADTQYF. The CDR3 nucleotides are TGTGCCATCTCCACCCCTGCCGGTGCAGATACGCAGTATTTT.

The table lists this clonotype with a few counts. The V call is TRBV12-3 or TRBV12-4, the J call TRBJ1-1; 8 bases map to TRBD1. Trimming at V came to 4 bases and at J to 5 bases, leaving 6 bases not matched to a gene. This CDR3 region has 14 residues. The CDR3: CASSSGQGSTEAFF. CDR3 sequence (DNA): TGTGCCAGCAGTTCTGGACAGGGATCAACTGAAGCTTTCTTT.

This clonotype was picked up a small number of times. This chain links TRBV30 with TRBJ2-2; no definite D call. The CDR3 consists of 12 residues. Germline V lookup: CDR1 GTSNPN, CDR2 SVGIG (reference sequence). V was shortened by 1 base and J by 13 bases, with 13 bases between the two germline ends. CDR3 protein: CAWSAISPALFF. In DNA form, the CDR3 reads TGTGCCTGGAGTGCTATCTCCCCCGCGCTGTTTTTT.

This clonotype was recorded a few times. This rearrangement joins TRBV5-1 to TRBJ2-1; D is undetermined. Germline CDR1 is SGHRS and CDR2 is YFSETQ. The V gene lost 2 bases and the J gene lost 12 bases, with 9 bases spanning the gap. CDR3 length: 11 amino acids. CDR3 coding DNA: TGCGCCAGCAGCTTAGGTTTGGGGCAGTTCTTC. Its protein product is CASSLGLGQFF.

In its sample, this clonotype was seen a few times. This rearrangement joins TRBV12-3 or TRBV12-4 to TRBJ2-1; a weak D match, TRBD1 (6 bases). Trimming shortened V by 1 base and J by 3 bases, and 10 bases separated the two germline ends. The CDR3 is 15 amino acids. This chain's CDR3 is CASSLGQGNYNEQFF. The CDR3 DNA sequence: TGTGCCAGCAGTTTAGGGCAGGGGAACTACAATGAGCAGTTCTTC.

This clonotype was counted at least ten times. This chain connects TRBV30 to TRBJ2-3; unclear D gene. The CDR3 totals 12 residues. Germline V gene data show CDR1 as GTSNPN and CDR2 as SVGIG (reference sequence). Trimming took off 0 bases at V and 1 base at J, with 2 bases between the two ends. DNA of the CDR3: TGTGCCTGGAGTGTAGGCACAGATACGCAGTATTTT. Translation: CAWSVGTDTQYF.

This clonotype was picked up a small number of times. CDR3 loop: CASSSPRDRVAASSYNEQFF. The DNA of the CDR3 is TGTGCCAGCAGTTCCCCCCGGGACAGGGTTGCAGCGTCCTCCTACAATGAGCAGTTCTTC. The chain combines TRBV28 with TRBJ2-1, with TRBD1 matching 9 bases. Per germline, CDR1 MDHEN and CDR2 SYDVKM. Trimming at V came to 4 bases and at J to 0 bases, leaving 16 bases not matched to a gene. The CDR3 length is 20 residues.

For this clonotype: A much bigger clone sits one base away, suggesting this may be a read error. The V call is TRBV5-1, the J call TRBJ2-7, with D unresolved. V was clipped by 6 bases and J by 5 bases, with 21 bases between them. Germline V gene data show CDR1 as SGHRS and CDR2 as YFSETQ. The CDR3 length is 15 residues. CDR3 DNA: TGCGCCAGCACCTGGGTCGGGCTCCCTGGGCACGAGCAGTACTTC. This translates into CASTWVGLPGHEQYF.